Shown below are 28 T cell receptor beta chains from a single sample sequenced in a study of cytomegalovirus exposure and HLA in healthy donors. Primers: 60 Vbeta forward and 13 Jbeta reverse. TCRdb's table, derived via immunoSEQ multiplex PCR, lists solely in-frame clones and lacks some. This table holds 140,000 or so clones, 70% to 85% found once. The source material was PBMCs. The receptors were sampled from a male donor in good health and CMV-seronegative.

This clone was seen only a few times. The rearrangement links TRBV11-1 to TRBJ2-7; D perhaps matches TRBD2 (6 bases). Trimming took off 2 bases at V and 3 bases at J, with 14 bases between the two ends. The V gene's germline CDR1 is SGHAT and CDR2 FQDESV (reference sequence). The CDR3 loop spans 15 amino acids. The CDR3 is CASSLSRGLGYEQYF. In DNA form, the CDR3 reads TGTGCCAGCAGCTTATCTAGGGGACTGGGCTACGAGCAGTACTTC. The full variable domain, in which reference TRBV11-1 and TRBJ2-7 provide the parts outside the CDR3, is EAEVAQSPRYKITEKSQAVAFWCDPISGHATLYWYRQILGQGPELLVQFQDESVVDDSQLPKDRFSAERLKGVDSTLKIQPAELGDSAMYLCASSLSRGLGYEQYFGPGTRLTVT.

V usage is TRBV5-8 and J usage is TRBJ1-2; unclear D gene. Trimming stripped 0 bases from V and 3 bases from J, with 6 bases between. CDR1 and CDR2 from the germline V gene are SGHTS and YDEGEE. The CDR3 loop spans 13 amino acids. CDR3 coding DNA: TGTGCCAGCAGCTTGGCGGGGTACTATGGCTACACCTTC. This translates into CASSLAGYYGYTF.

This sequence joins TRBV7-3 and TRBJ2-3, with D possibly being TRBD2 (6 bases). Between the trimmed V and J ends, which lost 1 base and 2 bases, there was a span of 22 bases. The CDR3 sequence is 19 residues long. Germline V CDR1 and CDR2: SGHTA, FQGTGA. CDR3 protein: CASSLNPFVRDSHTDTQYF. CDR3 sequence (DNA): TGTGCCAGCAGCTTAAATCCGTTCGTAAGGGACTCGCACACAGATACGCAGTATTTT.

The V call is TRBV11-1, the J call TRBJ1-1; possible D gene TRBD1, 6 bases. From germline, CDR1 is SGHAT and CDR2 FQDESV (reference sequence). This CDR3 comprises 15 residues. With 1 base removed from V and 4 bases from J, the gap between germline ends came to 13 bases. As DNA, the CDR3 is TGTGCCAGCAGCTTAGACCGCGGGGGCGTCACTGAAGCTTTCTTT. Protein product: CASSLDRGGVTEAFF.

The rearrangement joins TRBV19 to TRBJ2-7; maybe TRBD2 (6 bases). Trimming left V 7 bases short and J 7 bases short, with 23 bases between. Germline values: CDR1 LNHDA, CDR2 SQIVND (reference sequence). CDR3 length equals 15 residues. The CDR3 is CASNHGGTAVGEQYF. For the CDR3, the DNA is TGTGCCAGTAACCACGGAGGGACTGCGGTAGGAGAGCAGTACTTC.

The rearrangement uses TRBV6-6 and TRBJ1-2; the D gene is possibly TRBD1 (5 bases). Germline CDR1 reads MNHNY; CDR2 reads SVGAGI (reference sequence). CDR3 length: 15 residues. V was pared by 5 bases and J by 7 bases, with 20 bases between. CDR3 nucleotide sequence: TGTGCCAGCAGTCAGATAGGCAGTCCAAGGGGTGGCTACACCTTC. Its translation is CASSQIGSPRGGYTF.

The chain joins TRBV13 to TRBJ2-1, with D tentatively TRBD1 (5 bases). Germline CDR1 is PRHDT and CDR2 is FYEKMQ (reference sequence). V shed 5 bases and J shed 2 bases, with 16 bases lying between them. The CDR3 runs 16 residues. CDR3 nucleotides: TGTGCCAGCAGCCCGACCCAGGGTTTTACCTACAATGAGCAGTTCTTC. Protein: CASSPTQGFTYNEQFF.

Comment on this clone: Its ends do not fully match the called genes, so a read error is possible. V and J are TRBV5-1 and TRBJ2-7; 9 bases are a match to TRBD2. CDR1 and CDR2 from the germline V gene are SGHRS and YFSETQ. The CDR3 runs to 14 residues. The CDR3 DNA reads as TGCGCCAGCAGCCCCCAAACTAGCGGGCGTAGCATGGACTTC. It yields the protein CASSPQTSGRSMDF.

The genes are TRBV6-5 and TRBJ2-7; 9 bases fit TRBD2. The J segment lost 5 bases and the V segment lost 0 bases, leaving 5 bases of the junction unmatched. CDR3 length: 15 amino acids. Germline V gene lookup returns CDR1 MNHEY and CDR2 SVGAGI. Here the CDR3 reads CASSYSGGGADEQYF. The CDR3, as DNA: TGTGCCAGCAGTTACTCTGGCGGGGGGGCCGACGAGCAGTACTTC.

The V and J genes are TRBV28 and TRBJ2-7, with 9 bases matching TRBD1. Trimming took 0 bases from V and 3 from J; bases not matched to a gene: 3. Looked up from germline, CDR1 is MDHEN and CDR2 is SYDVKM. The CDR3 extends over 15 amino acids. The CDR3: CASSLWGTGSYEQYF. CDR3 sequence (DNA): TGTGCCAGCAGTTTATGGGGGACAGGGAGCTACGAGCAGTACTTC. Based on the CDR3 plus reference TRBV28 and TRBJ2-7, the full variable domain is DVKVTQSSRYLVKRTGEKVFLECVQDMDHENMFWYRQDPGLGLRLIYFSYDVKMKEKGDIPEGYSVSREKKERFSLILESASTNQTSMYLCASSLWGTGSYEQYFGPGTRLTVT.

The chain recombines TRBV9 with TRBJ2-5, with 13 nucleotides matching TRBD2. The V segment lost 3 bases and the J segment 2 bases; nucleotides outside the gene matches: 7. CDR1 is SGDLS, CDR2 YYNGEE, per germline. The CDR3 covers 17 residues. DNA for the CDR3: TGTGCCAGCAGCGCGCCACTAGCGGGAGGGTTACAAGAGACCCAGTACTTC. The encoded protein is CASSAPLAGGLQETQYF.

The V gene is TRBV5-4, the J gene TRBJ2-1; 9 bases are shared with TRBD2. CDR1 is SGHNT, CDR2 YYREEE, per germline (reference sequence). Germline trimming cut 4 bases from V and 8 bases from J; bases unmatched to any gene: 7. This CDR3 region has 14 residues. CDR3 loop: CASSPAGGGHEQFF. CDR3 nucleotide sequence: TGTGCCAGCAGCCCGGCGGGGGGGGGCCATGAGCAGTTCTTC.

This clone was seen a handful of times. The genes are TRBV18 and TRBJ2-7; the match to TRBD1 covers 7 bases. Trimming removed 1 base from V and 4 bases from J; junction bases left unmatched: 4. Germline assignment: CDR1 KGHSH and CDR2 LQKENI. This CDR3 region has 14 residues. CDR3 sequence: CASSPQGAAYEQYF. The CDR3 DNA follows: TGTGCCAGCTCACCACAGGGGGCGGCTTACGAGCAGTACTTC.

This chain connects TRBV7-3 to TRBJ2-5; tentatively, D is TRBD2 (6 bases). Germline V gene data show CDR1 as SGHTA and CDR2 as FQGTGA. The V gene lost 2 bases and the J gene lost 1 base, with 8 bases spanning the gap. The CDR3 is 14 residues long. The CDR3 DNA reads TGTGCCAGCAGCTTATCTAGCGCCCAAGAGACCCAGTACTTC. This sequence encodes CASSLSSAQETQYF.

The V call is TRBV6-6, the J call TRBJ1-2, with 7 bases matching TRBD1. CDR3 length: 14 residues. Germline CDR1 MNHNY, CDR2 SVGAGI (reference sequence). V dropped 6 bases and J dropped 5; count of bases not matched to a gene: 9. The CDR3 sequence is CASREPGQLYGYTF. The CDR3 nucleotides read TGTGCCAGCAGGGAACCGGGACAGTTATATGGCTACACCTTC.

The J gene is TRBJ2-6, the V gene TRBV9; maybe TRBD2 (6 bases). The CDR3 covers 18 residues. Germline assignment: CDR1 SGDLS and CDR2 YYNGEE. The V and J ends lost 3 bases and 0 bases respectively, with 16 bases between them. This chain's CDR3 is CASSALRGRGSGANVLTF. In nucleotides, the CDR3 is TGTGCCAGCAGCGCCCTACGGGGGAGAGGCTCTGGGGCCAACGTCCTGACTTTC.

The rearrangement joins TRBV14 to TRBJ2-1, with D maybe TRBD2 (6 bases). This CDR3 has 13 residues. Germline V gives CDR1 SGHDN, CDR2 FVKESK. Trimming shortened V by 5 bases and J by 9 bases, and 14 bases separated the two germline ends. The CDR3 is CASSSAGLGEQFF. CDR3 DNA sequence: TGTGCCAGCAGCTCGGCGGGGCTCGGTGAGCAGTTCTTC. The whole variable domain, filled in from reference TRBV14 and TRBJ2-1, reads EAGVTQFPSHSVIEKGQTVTLRCDPISGHDNLYWYRRVMGKEIKFLLHFVKESKQDESGMPNNRFLAERTGGTYSTLKVQPAELEDSGVYFCASSSAGLGEQFFGPGTRLTVL.

The rearrangement joins TRBV11-2 to TRBJ2-3; D is possibly TRBD2 (6 bases). CDR3 length: 17 residues. Trimming removed 7 bases at V and 0 bases at J, with 20 bases between. Germline V CDR1 and CDR2: SGHAT, FQNNGV. This CDR3 is CASIPHPGDPSTDTQYF. The CDR3 bases are TGTGCCAGCATCCCCCACCCGGGGGACCCTAGCACAGATACGCAGTATTTT.

The V gene is TRBV5-6, the J gene TRBJ2-7; the match to TRBD2 covers 9 bases. Germline CDR1 is SGHDT and CDR2 is YYEEEE. CDR3 length equals 14 residues. Unmatched junction bases numbered 7, after V lost 3 bases and J lost 6 bases. CDR3 region: CASSSVSGSGEQYF. The CDR3 DNA follows: TGTGCCAGCAGCTCCGTTAGCGGGAGTGGCGAGCAGTACTTC.

The V call is TRBV29-1, the J call TRBJ2-3; 7 nucleotides agree with TRBD1. The CDR3 spans 14 residues. Germline V gene data show CDR1 as SQVTM and CDR2 as ANQGSEA. The J segment lost 5 bases and the V segment lost 3 bases, leaving 8 bases of the junction unmatched. CDR3 nucleotides: TGCAGCGTTGATTTACAGGGGTCGGTAGATACGCAGTATTTT. It specifies CSVDLQGSVDTQYF.

V usage is TRBV25-1 and J usage is TRBJ2-3; maybe TRBD2 (5 bases). This CDR3 has 16 residues. The V end lost 4 bases, the J end lost 2 bases, and 16 bases lay between the germline ends. Germline V lookup: CDR1 MGHDK, CDR2 SYGVNS. The CDR3 nucleotides read TGTGCCAGCAGTGGTGGACTCTCATTTGACACAGATACGCAGTATTTT. This translates into CASSGGLSFDTDTQYF.

The chain uses TRBV4-3 and TRBJ2-1, with 7 bases aligning to TRBD1. Trimming took 2 bases from V and 1 from J; bases not matched to a gene: 8. Looked up from germline, CDR1 is LGHNA and CDR2 is YSLEER. The CDR3 covers 17 residues. The chain's CDR3 is CASSQHVTGASYNEQFF. CDR3 bases: TGCGCCAGCAGCCAACACGTAACAGGGGCGTCCTACAATGAGCAGTTCTTC.

For this clone: The junction departs from germline at one end; a sequencing error may be responsible. This chain links TRBV7-8 with TRBJ1-2; TRBD1 matches 9 bases. Germline-derived CDR1 and CDR2 are SGHVS and FQNEAQ. This CDR3 is 13 amino acids long. This CDR3 reads CASSLWDRAPLLF. The CDR3 coding sequence is TGTGCCAGCAGCTTATGGGACAGGGCCCCCCTGCTCTTC.

This chain links TRBV4-2 with TRBJ2-7, with D maybe TRBD2 (6 bases). From germline, CDR1 is LGHNA and CDR2 YNFKEQ. The CDR3 has 14 residues. Between the trimmed V and J ends, which lost 1 base and 5 bases, there was a span of 12 bases. The CDR3 region is CASSQGVSGDEQYF. The CDR3 DNA reads TGTGCCAGCAGCCAAGGGGTTAGCGGCGACGAGCAGTACTTC.

CDR3 region: CASIQGQPNTEAFF. CDR3 nucleotide sequence: TGTGCCAGCATCCAGGGACAGCCGAACACTGAAGCTTTCTTT. The rearrangement joins TRBV2 to TRBJ1-1; 7 bases match TRBD1. V lost 7 bases, J lost 1 base, and 6 bases stayed unmatched. Germline V gene sequence: CDR1 SNHLY, CDR2 FYNNEI. The CDR3 contains 14 residues.

This clone turned up a few times. This chain connects TRBV5-6 to TRBJ2-5; no clear D gene. The ends were cut back, 3 bases at V and 2 bases at J, with 5 bases in the middle. The CDR3 consists of 12 residues. The germline gives CDR1 SGHDT, CDR2 YYEEEE. CDR3: CASSYPQETQYF. CDR3 in DNA: TGTGCCAGCAGCTATCCTCAAGAGACCCAGTACTTC.

The CDR3 spells CASSAQGLGTDTQYF. In nucleotides, the CDR3 is TGTGCCAGCAGCGCACAGGGTCTTGGCACAGATACGCAGTATTTT. This sequence joins TRBV9 and TRBJ2-3, with TRBD1 as a possible D gene (6 bases). The CDR3 loop spans 15 amino acids. CDR1 is SGDLS and CDR2 is YYNGEE in the germline V gene. V lost 3 bases, J lost 1 base, and 12 bases lay in between.

Here the CDR3 DNA reads TGTGCCAGCAGCTTAGCCGGGACTCCAGACCAAGAGACCCAGTACTTC. This encodes CASSLAGTPDQETQYF. The chain combines TRBV7-9 with TRBJ2-5; a weak D match, TRBD2 (6 bases). The CDR3 length is 16 residues. CDR1 is SEHNR and CDR2 is FQNEAQ in the germline V gene (reference sequence). Trimming stripped 0 bases from V and 0 bases from J, with 11 bases between.